These T cell receptor beta chains were read from a single sample in a study of CD8 T cell repertoires and HIV-1 epitope variants. Libraries were prepared by immunoSEQ multiplex PCR; TCRdb keeps only in-frame clonotypes and omits some of them. This table has 4,000 to 5,500 clones, over 50% appearing once. Their antigen targets remain unknown. Source material: cultured CD8+ T cells derived from PBMCs. These receptors all stem from a male donor with HIV. Each CDR3 is given with its conserved first and last residue.

TRBJ2-6 TRBV6-5 CASSYSTGAGANVLTF
TRBJ2-7 TRBV28 CASSYRVSEQYF
TRBJ2-5 TRBV7-8 CASSLEGSPNRETQYF
TRBJ2-5 TRBV7-2 CASSLVPSGGGVQETQYF
TRBJ1-1 TRBV7-2 CASSLRNLNTEAFF
TRBJ2-5 TRBV6-1 CASRQGGEETQYF
TRBJ2-3 TRBV28 CASSLMSGSTDTQYF
TRBJ2-7 TRBV27 CASSLSMGTIVHEQYF
TRBJ1-2 TRBV28 CASSLVTEANYGYTF
TRBJ2-7 TRBV2 CASSPISYEQYF
TRBJ2-1 TRBV13 CASSISGRDMLNEQFF
TRBJ1-1 TRBV25-1 CASSEWEGPTEAFF
TRBJ2-2 TRBV7-6 CASSLDGRAPGELFF
TRBJ2-3 TRBV19 CASRPGPTDTQYF
TRBJ1-1 TRBV5-8 CASSLPGRTEAFF
TRBJ2-3 TRBV2 CASIVLAASTDTQYF